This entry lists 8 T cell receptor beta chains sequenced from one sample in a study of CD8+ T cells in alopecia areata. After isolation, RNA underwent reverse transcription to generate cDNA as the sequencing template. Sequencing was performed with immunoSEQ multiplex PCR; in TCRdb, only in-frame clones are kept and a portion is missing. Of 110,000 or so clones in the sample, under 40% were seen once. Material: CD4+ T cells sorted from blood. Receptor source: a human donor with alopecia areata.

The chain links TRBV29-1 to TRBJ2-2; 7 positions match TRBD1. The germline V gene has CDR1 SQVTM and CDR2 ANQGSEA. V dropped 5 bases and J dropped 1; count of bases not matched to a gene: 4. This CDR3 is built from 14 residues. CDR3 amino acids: CSVPRDRNTGELFF. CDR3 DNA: TGCAGCGTTCCCCGGGACAGGAACACCGGGGAGCTGTTTTTT.

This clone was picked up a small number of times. The CDR3 DNA reads TGCAGCGGCGGACAGGGCGGCTCTACCTCCGGCTACACCTTC. As protein: CSGGQGGSTSGYTF. This chain links TRBV29-1 with TRBJ1-2; 8 nucleotides agree with TRBD1. The CDR3 runs to 14 residues. The V gene's germline CDR1 is SQVTM and CDR2 ANQGSEA. J lost 8 bases, V lost 7 bases, and 15 bases had no gene match. The whole variable domain, remainder taken from reference TRBV29-1 and TRBJ1-2, is SAVISQKPSRDICQRGTSLTIQCQVDSQVTMMFWYRQQPGQSLTLIATANQGSEATYESGFVIDKFPISRPNLTFSTLTVSNMSPEDSSIYLCSGGQGGSTSGYTFGSGTRLTVV.

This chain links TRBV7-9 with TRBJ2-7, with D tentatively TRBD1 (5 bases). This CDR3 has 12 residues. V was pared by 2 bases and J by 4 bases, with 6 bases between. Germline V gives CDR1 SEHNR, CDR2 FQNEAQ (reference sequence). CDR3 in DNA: TGTGCCAGCAGCTTACAGGGTTACGAGCAGTACTTC. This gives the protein CASSLQGYEQYF. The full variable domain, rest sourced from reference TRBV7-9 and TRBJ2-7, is DTGVSQNPRHKITKRGQNVTFRCDPISEHNRLYWYRQTLGQGPEFLTYFQNEAQLEKSRLLSDRFSAERPKGSFSTLEIQRTEQGDSAMYLCASSLQGYEQYFGPGTRLTVT.

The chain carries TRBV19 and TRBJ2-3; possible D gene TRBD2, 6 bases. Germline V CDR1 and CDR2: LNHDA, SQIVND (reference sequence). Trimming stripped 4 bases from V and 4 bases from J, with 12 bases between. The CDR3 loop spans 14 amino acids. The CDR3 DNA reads TGTGCCAGTAGTAGGCTAGCGACCGCAGATACGCAGTATTTT. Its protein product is CASSRLATADTQYF.

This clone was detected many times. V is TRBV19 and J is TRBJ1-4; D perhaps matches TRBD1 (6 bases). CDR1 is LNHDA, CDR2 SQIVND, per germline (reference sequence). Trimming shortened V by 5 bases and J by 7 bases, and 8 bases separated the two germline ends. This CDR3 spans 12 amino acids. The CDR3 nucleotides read TGTGCCAGTAGTTGGACAGCTGAAAAACTGTTTTTT. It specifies CASSWTAEKLFF.

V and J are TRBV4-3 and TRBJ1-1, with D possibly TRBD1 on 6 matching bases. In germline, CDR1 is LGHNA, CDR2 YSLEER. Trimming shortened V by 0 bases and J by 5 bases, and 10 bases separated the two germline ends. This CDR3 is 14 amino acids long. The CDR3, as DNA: TGCGCCAGCAGCCAAGAGGCAGGGGCGACTGAAGCTTTCTTT. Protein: CASSQEAGATEAFF.

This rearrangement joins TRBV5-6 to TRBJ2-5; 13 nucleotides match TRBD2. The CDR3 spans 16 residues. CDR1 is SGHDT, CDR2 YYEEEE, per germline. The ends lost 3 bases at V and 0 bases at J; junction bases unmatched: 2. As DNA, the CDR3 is TGTGCCAGCAGCTGGGGACTAGCGGGGAACCAAGAGACCCAGTACTTC. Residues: CASSWGLAGNQETQYF.

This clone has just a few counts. The CDR3 DNA reads as TGCAGCACCCTGCGGACGGTACCCGTGAACACTGAAGCTTTCTTT. Protein product: CSTLRTVPVNTEAFF. The chain uses TRBV29-1 and TRBJ1-1; unclear D gene. Trimming took off 8 bases at V and 0 bases at J, with 19 bases between the two ends. This CDR3 comprises 15 residues. CDR1 SQVTM and CDR2 ANQGSEA come from the germline V gene.